Presented here are 25 T cell receptor beta chains from one specimen sequenced in a study of T cell responses to AZD1222 COVID-19 vaccine. TCRdb's table, derived via immunoSEQ multiplex PCR, lists solely in-frame clones and lacks some. Among roughly 140,000 clones listed, approximately 91% were seen once. Here the sequenced sample was peripheral blood, taken 28 days after the second AZD1222 dose. These receptors all come from an adult who received the AZD1222 COVID-19 vaccine.

The genes are TRBV27 and TRBJ1-4; D possibly corresponds to TRBD1 (6 bases). V was clipped by 6 bases and J by 6 bases, with 11 bases between them. CDR1 MNHEY and CDR2 SMNVEV come from the germline V gene (reference sequence). CDR3 length equals 13 residues. CDR3 loop: CASRTGPYEKLFF. Written as DNA, the CDR3 is TGTGCCAGCAGGACAGGACCGTATGAAAAACTGTTTTTT.

This chain links TRBV2 with TRBJ2-5; 7 nucleotides align to TRBD1. This CDR3 is built from 14 residues. Germline CDR1 and CDR2: SNHLY and FYNNEI. The V gene end was trimmed by 4 bases and the J gene end by 2 bases; junction bases not matched to a gene: 4. Written as DNA, the CDR3 is TGTGCCAGCAGTGGACAGGGCACTCAAGAGACCCAGTACTTC. This encodes CASSGQGTQETQYF.

In DNA, the CDR3 is TGTGCCAGCAGCGGATTCACCCGACAGAACCACTATGGCTACACCTTC. It yields the protein CASSGFTRQNHYGYTF. V and J are TRBV11-2 and TRBJ1-2; D is perhaps TRBD1 (5 bases). Germline CDR1 and CDR2: SGHAT and FQNNGV. The CDR3 extends over 16 amino acids. V shed 5 bases and J shed 3 bases, with 19 bases lying between them.

The chain has TRBV9 and TRBJ1-2; the D is unclear. V lost 2 bases and J lost 2, with 16 bases in between. This CDR3 has 16 residues. Germline CDR1 reads SGDLS; CDR2 reads YYNGEE. For the CDR3, the DNA is TGTGCCAGCAGCGTTCTTACAGACGAGAAGAACTATGGCTACACCTTC. Protein: CASSVLTDEKNYGYTF.

The rearrangement links TRBV27 to TRBJ1-2; D gene uncertain. V shed 2 bases and J shed 1 base, with 5 bases lying between them. In germline, CDR1 is MNHEY, CDR2 SMNVEV (reference sequence). This CDR3 is 13 amino acids long. CDR3 residues: CASSLNYNYGYTF. CDR3 nucleotides: TGTGCCAGCAGTTTAAACTATAACTATGGCTACACCTTC.

The chain uses TRBV5-8 and TRBJ1-2, with 9 bases that match TRBD1. CDR3 length: 15 residues. Germline trimming cut 3 bases from V and 6 bases from J; bases unmatched to any gene: 9. Germline lookup yields CDR1 SGHTS and CDR2 YDEGEE. In nucleotides, the CDR3 is TGTGCCAGCAGCTGGGCCCTAGGGACAGGGCATGGCTACACCTTC. Protein: CASSWALGTGHGYTF.

This sequence joins TRBV7-2 and TRBJ1-5; 9 bases are shared with TRBD1. Germline V gives CDR1 SGHTA, CDR2 FQGNSA. The J segment lost 4 bases and the V segment lost 4 bases, leaving 5 bases of the junction unmatched. The CDR3 sequence is 15 residues long. CDR3 coding DNA: TGTGCCAGCAGCTCAGGACAGGGGAGTAATCAGCCCCAGCATTTT. It is translated as CASSSGQGSNQPQHF.

The chain couples TRBV6-2 or TRBV6-3 to TRBJ2-7, with D unclear. Trimming took off 2 bases at V and 4 bases at J, with 15 bases between the two ends. This CDR3 has 15 residues. Germline V gene data show CDR1 as MNHEY and CDR2 as SVGEGT. The DNA of the CDR3 is TGTGCCAGCAGTTACGAATCACTTTCTTTTTACGAGCAGTACTTC. It translates to CASSYESLSFYEQYF.

V gene TRBV6-4 combines with J gene TRBJ1-6, with 7 bases lining up with TRBD1. Trimming at V came to 2 bases and at J to 9 bases, leaving 4 bases not matched to a gene. Germline lookup yields CDR1 MRHNA and CDR2 SNTAGT. CDR3 length: 14 amino acids. The CDR3 here is CASSDGTGVSPLHF. CDR3 in DNA: TGTGCCAGCAGTGACGGCACAGGGGTTTCACCCCTCCACTTT.

V is TRBV6-5 and J is TRBJ1-5; the D is unclear. This CDR3 region has 13 residues. V lost 7 bases and J lost 2, with 9 bases in between. Germline lookup yields CDR1 MNHEY and CDR2 SVGAGI. Here the CDR3 reads CASKDTGNQPQHF. The CDR3 DNA sequence: TGTGCCAGCAAAGACACCGGCAATCAGCCCCAGCATTTT.

CDR3 sequence (DNA): TGTGCCAGTAGAATTACAGGATACACTGAAGCTTTCTTT. The encoded protein is CASRITGYTEAFF. The rearrangement links TRBV19 to TRBJ1-1; possible D gene TRBD1, 5 bases. The CDR3 runs to 13 residues. Per germline, CDR1 LNHDA and CDR2 SQIVND (reference sequence). V dropped 6 bases and J dropped 3 bases, with 11 bases sitting between them.

The chain carries TRBV6-4 and TRBJ1-5; tentatively, D is TRBD1 (6 bases). CDR3 size: 15 residues. With 6 bases removed from V and 2 bases from J, the gap between germline ends came to 14 bases. Germline V gene data show CDR1 as MRHNA and CDR2 as SNTAGT. For the CDR3, the DNA is TGTGCCAGCAGCCCCGGGGGGGCCGGCAATCAGCCCCAGCATTTT. The encoded protein is CASSPGGAGNQPQHF.

The V gene is TRBV19, the J gene TRBJ2-1; D is tentatively TRBD1 or TRBD2 (5 bases each). The CDR3 has 16 amino acids. Germline assignment: CDR1 LNHDA and CDR2 SQIVND (reference sequence). V shed 3 bases and J shed 2 bases, with 14 bases lying between them. For the CDR3, the DNA is TGTGCCAGTAGTATCGGGGCTGGGAAAGCCTACAATGAGCAGTTCTTC. Encoded protein: CASSIGAGKAYNEQFF.

The V and J genes are TRBV11-3 and TRBJ2-1; D gene ambiguous. Deletions cut 5 bases from V and 0 bases from J, with 8 bases between. The germline V gene has CDR1 SGHNT and CDR2 YENEEA. This CDR3 contains 14 residues. The CDR3 region has the DNA TGTGCCAGCAGCCCAGCTAGCTCCTACAATGAGCAGTTCTTC. This translates into CASSPASSYNEQFF.

About this clone: The identical CDR3 is also encoded by other nucleotide sequences in the sample. The chain uses TRBV9 and TRBJ1-2; 10 positions agree with TRBD1. Germline V gene sequence: CDR1 SGDLS, CDR2 YYNGEE. This CDR3 region has 14 residues. The ends lost 2 bases at V and 2 bases at J; junction bases unmatched: 0. For the CDR3, the DNA is TGTGCCAGCAGCGTGGGACAGGGGAACTATGGCTACACCTTC. Its translation: CASSVGQGNYGYTF. Full variable domain (outside the CDR3, taken from reference TRBV9 and TRBJ1-2): DSGVTQTPKHLITATGQRVTLRCSPRSGDLSVYWYQQSLDQGLQFLIQYYNGEERAKGNILERFSAQQFPDLHSELNLSSLELGDSALYFCASSVGQGNYGYTFGSGTRLTVV.

CDR3 amino acids: CASSEYKGGYGYTF. CDR3 in DNA: TGTGCCAGCAGTGAATATAAGGGCGGCTATGGCTACACCTTC. The chain couples TRBV25-1 to TRBJ1-2; D gene ambiguous. Per the germline V gene, CDR1 is MGHDK and CDR2 is SYGVNS. The CDR3 spans 14 residues. Trimming took 0 bases from V and 4 from J, leaving 9 bases between them.

The rearrangement uses TRBV5-1 and TRBJ1-1; D unresolved. The V and J ends lost 4 bases and 0 bases respectively, with 22 bases between them. This CDR3 is built from 18 residues. The V gene's germline CDR1 is SGHRS and CDR2 YFSETQ. CDR3 DNA sequence: TGCGCCAGCAGCCCCAAAACCGGGCCCATACCGATGAACACTGAAGCTTTCTTT. It specifies CASSPKTGPIPMNTEAFF.

The gene calls are TRBV7-9 and TRBJ1-1; D is ambiguous. V lost 4 bases to trimming and J lost 5 bases, with 20 bases between them. Germline CDR1 and CDR2: SEHNR and FQNEAQ (reference sequence). The CDR3 consists of 16 residues. As DNA, the CDR3 is TGTGCCAGCAGCTCGCGACAAGACCCATTACGGACTGAAGCTTTCTTT. As protein: CASSSRQDPLRTEAFF.

This sequence joins TRBV6-4 and TRBJ2-7; 9 bases align to TRBD1. The CDR3 covers 13 residues. The ends lost 6 bases at V and 4 bases at J; junction bases unmatched: 4. Germline V CDR1 and CDR2: MRHNA, SNTAGT. The CDR3 DNA reads TGTGCCAGCAGCTTGGACAGGGGTTACGAGCAGTACTTC. Amino acids: CASSLDRGYEQYF.

This clone was found once. CDR3 nucleotide sequence: TGTGCCAGCAGTTACCCAGGGGCCTCCGCTAACTATGGCTACACCTTC. Translated: CASSYPGASANYGYTF. This chain uses TRBV6-6 with TRBJ1-2, with a possible D match to TRBD1 (6 bases). Trimming removed 2 bases from V and 0 bases from J, with 13 bases in between. The CDR3 is 16 amino acids. Per the germline V gene, CDR1 is MNHNY and CDR2 is SVGAGI (reference sequence).

The chain uses TRBV3-1 (or the pseudogene TRBV3-2) and TRBJ1-2, with 10 bases fitting TRBD1. The CDR3 is 14 amino acids. The V gene end was trimmed by 4 bases and the J gene end by 8 bases; junction bases not matched to a gene: 7. Germline V gives CDR1 LGHDT, CDR2 YNNKEL (reference sequence). The CDR3 sequence: CASSPADRGRGYTF. The CDR3 DNA sequence: TGTGCCAGCAGCCCCGCCGACAGGGGGCGAGGCTACACCTTC.

The chain carries TRBV27 and TRBJ1-1; tentatively, D is TRBD1 (5 bases). The germline gives CDR1 MNHEY, CDR2 SMNVEV (reference sequence). Deletions cut 8 bases from V and 4 bases from J, with 17 bases between. The CDR3 has 14 amino acids. The CDR3 is CASRPGGRSTEAFF. CDR3 sequence (DNA): TGTGCCAGCCGCCCCGGGGGTAGGAGCACTGAAGCTTTCTTT.

The gene calls are TRBV7-6 and TRBJ1-5, with D unclear. V gave up 5 bases and J gave up 7 bases, with 9 bases separating them. CDR1 and CDR2 (germline): SGHVS, FNYEAQ. The CDR3 is 12 residues long. DNA of the CDR3: TGTGCCAGCAGCGAGGGCACCCAGCCCCAGCATTTT. This gives the protein CASSEGTQPQHF.

This chain joins TRBV5-1 and TRBJ1-3; D is perhaps TRBD1 (5 bases). Germline V gene sequence: CDR1 SGHRS, CDR2 YFSETQ. This CDR3 is 17 amino acids long. V dropped 1 base and J dropped 0 bases, with 14 bases sitting between them. This CDR3 is CASSLPRDLGSGNTIYF. The CDR3 region has the DNA TGCGCCAGCAGCTTGCCCAGGGACTTAGGCTCTGGAAACACCATATATTTT.

This rearrangement joins TRBV19 to TRBJ2-7; 8 bases align to TRBD1. The germline V gene has CDR1 LNHDA and CDR2 SQIVND (reference sequence). V shed 4 bases, J shed 2 bases, and the junction held 7 bases outside the gene matches. The CDR3 is made up of 15 amino acids. Here the CDR3 DNA reads TGTGCCAGTAGTACGGACAGGGAACCTACCTACGAGCAGTACTTC. It is translated as CASSTDREPTYEQYF.